One and the same sample provided the 8 T cell receptor beta chains below, sequenced in a study of blood T cell repertoires in COVID-19. Sequencing was performed with immunoSEQ multiplex PCR; in TCRdb, only in-frame clones are kept and a portion is missing. The data contain about 42,000 clones, 90% of them singletons. The sequenced material came from peripheral blood. These receptors all come from a middle-aged man with active COVID-19.

The chain carries TRBV5-1 and TRBJ2-3, with 10 positions matching TRBD2. Germline CDR1 and CDR2: SGHRS and YFSETQ. J was trimmed by 11 bases and V by 1 base; bases with no gene match: 7. CDR3 length: 14 residues. The CDR3 spells CASSLSASGGEQYF. CDR3 coding DNA: TGCGCCAGCAGCTTGTCGGCTAGCGGGGGTGAGCAGTATTTT.

The chain is built from TRBV7-9 and TRBJ2-7, with 11 positions matching TRBD2. The CDR3 totals 14 residues. Germline V gene lookup returns CDR1 SEHNR and CDR2 FQNEAQ (reference sequence). With 4 bases clipped from V and 2 bases from J, the junction kept 1 base outside the gene matches. This CDR3 reads CASSSTSGAYEQYF. The CDR3 DNA reads TGTGCCAGCAGCTCGACTAGCGGGGCCTACGAGCAGTACTTC.

V and J are TRBV29-1 and TRBJ1-4, with D possibly being TRBD1 (5 bases). This CDR3 has 15 residues. Germline V lookup: CDR1 SQVTM, CDR2 ANQGSEA. V lost 4 bases to trimming and J lost 7 bases, with 19 bases between them. The CDR3 spells CSVASHAGEGEKLFF. The CDR3 DNA reads TGCAGCGTTGCGTCCCATGCGGGGGAGGGTGAAAAACTGTTTTTT. Filled out from reference TRBV29-1 and TRBJ1-4, the complete variable domain reads SAVISQKPSRDICQRGTSLTIQCQVDSQVTMMFWYRQQPGQSLTLIATANQGSEATYESGFVIDKFPISRPNLTFSTLTVSNMSPEDSSIYLCSVASHAGEGEKLFFGSGTQLSVL.

The genes are TRBV29-1 and TRBJ2-1; D is undetermined. V was cut by 3 bases and J by 10 bases, with 10 bases left in between. Germline V lookup: CDR1 SQVTM, CDR2 ANQGSEA. The CDR3 sequence is 11 residues long. The CDR3 is CSVEGFQEQFF. The DNA for the CDR3 is TGCAGCGTTGAGGGCTTTCAAGAGCAGTTCTTC.

The rearrangement uses TRBV19 and TRBJ2-1, with 9 bases matching TRBD2. The CDR3 extends over 15 amino acids. CDR1 and CDR2 (germline): LNHDA, SQIVND (reference sequence). J gave up 5 bases and V 4 bases, and 6 bases lay outside the gene matches. DNA for the CDR3: TGTGCCAGTAGTACGAGCGGGGGGCGGAACAATGAGCAGTTCTTC. Protein: CASSTSGGRNNEQFF.

The V and J genes are TRBV5-1 and TRBJ1-4; D gene unclear. The CDR3 sequence is 16 residues long. Per germline, CDR1 SGHRS and CDR2 YFSETQ. Trimming shortened V by 1 base and J by 0 bases, and 10 bases separated the two germline ends. The CDR3: CASSLSGVTTNEKLFF. CDR3 in DNA: TGCGCCAGCAGCTTGTCCGGGGTAACAACTAATGAAAAACTGTTTTTT.

This chain joins TRBV18 and TRBJ1-5; 7 bases map to TRBD1. Unmatched junction bases numbered 5, after V lost 5 bases and J lost 4 bases. Per germline, CDR1 KGHSH and CDR2 LQKENI. The CDR3 consists of 14 residues. CDR3 sequence reads: CASSKEQGNQPQHF. CDR3 in DNA: TGTGCCAGCTCAAAAGAACAGGGGAATCAGCCCCAGCATTTT.

V is TRBV5-1 and J is TRBJ2-5, with TRBD2 matching 11 bases. Germline V gene data show CDR1 as SGHRS and CDR2 as YFSETQ. This CDR3 has 15 amino acids. V dropped 4 bases and J dropped 2; count of bases not matched to a gene: 4. The CDR3 DNA is TGCGCCAGCAGCCCCATAGCGGGGGGGCAAGAGACCCAGTACTTC. Protein sequence: CASSPIAGGQETQYF.